Shown below are 8 T cell receptor beta chains from a single sample sequenced in a study of OX40 agonist ivuxolimab in advanced cancers. The table came from immunoSEQ multiplex PCR; TCRdb's copy has only in-frame clones and leaves some out. Of roughly 34,000 clones listed, around 90% are singletons. The sequenced sample was CD4+ or CD8+ T cells sorted from blood, obtained in a trial of the OX40 agonist ivuxolimab. These receptors originate from an adult with an advanced solid tumor such as melanoma, head and neck, liver or kidney cancer.

The J gene is TRBJ1-4, the V gene TRBV10-3; D is possibly TRBD1 (5 bases). The CDR3 totals 15 residues. V was pared by 2 bases and J by 5 bases, with 12 bases between. The V gene's germline CDR1 is ENHRY and CDR2 SYGVKD. This CDR3 reads CAISEREGVNEKLFF. The CDR3 bases are TGTGCCATCAGTGAGAGAGAAGGGGTAAATGAAAAACTGTTTTTT.

V usage is TRBV13 and J usage is TRBJ1-1, with 11 bases aligning to TRBD1. Per the germline V gene, CDR1 is PRHDT and CDR2 is FYEKMQ (reference sequence). V dropped 3 bases and J dropped 6; count of bases not matched to a gene: 9. There are 16 residues in the CDR3. In nucleotides, the CDR3 is TGTGCCAGCAGCTTTTCGTGGGGACAGGGGGTCCCTGAAGCTTTCTTT. Protein product: CASSFSWGQGVPEAFF.

The rearrangement uses TRBV6-6 and TRBJ2-1; a possible D gene is TRBD2 (5 bases). The CDR3 runs 14 residues. V lost 5 bases and J lost 4, with 12 bases in between. Germline V gene sequence: CDR1 MNHNY, CDR2 SVGAGI (reference sequence). CDR3 sequence: CASSPSGPYNEQFF. DNA of the CDR3: TGTGCCAGCAGTCCCAGCGGCCCTTACAATGAGCAGTTCTTC.

The chain is built from TRBV28 and TRBJ1-2; TRBD1 matches 7 bases. The V gene's germline CDR1 is MDHEN and CDR2 SYDVKM. The CDR3 sequence is 13 residues long. J was trimmed by 11 bases and V by 3 bases; bases with no gene match: 9. CDR3 residues: CASSLPPGQSYTF. Written as DNA, the CDR3 is TGTGCCAGCAGTTTGCCACCGGGACAGAGTTACACCTTC.

This clone has just one count. The chain uses TRBV7-2 and TRBJ2-7; D is uncertain. The V gene's germline CDR1 is SGHTA and CDR2 FQGNSA. V was pared by 2 bases and J by 5 bases, with 13 bases between. The CDR3 is 14 amino acids. CDR3 sequence reads: CASSLSGSEDEQYF. In DNA form, the CDR3 reads TGTGCCAGCAGCTTATCGGGTTCTGAGGACGAGCAGTACTTC. Filled out from reference TRBV7-2 and TRBJ2-7, the complete variable domain reads GAGVSQSPSNKVTEKGKDVELRCDPISGHTALYWYRQSLGQGLEFLIYFQGNSAPDKSGLPSDRFSAERTGGSVSTLTIQRTQQEDSAVYLCASSLSGSEDEQYFGPGTRLTVT.

V gene TRBV28 combines with J gene TRBJ1-6; perhaps TRBD1 as D (6 bases). Trimming took 2 bases from V and 8 from J, leaving 13 bases between them. Germline CDR1 is MDHEN and CDR2 is SYDVKM. The CDR3 has 15 amino acids. The CDR3 DNA is TGTGCCAGCAGTTTAGTTGGGGGGGGCGATTCACCCCTCCACTTT. Its protein product is CASSLVGGGDSPLHF.

In its sample, this clone was seen once. The chain links TRBV15 to TRBJ1-5, with D perhaps TRBD1 (5 bases). Trimming removed 1 base at V and 6 bases at J, with 10 bases between. This CDR3 is 14 amino acids long. In germline, CDR1 is LNHNV, CDR2 YYDKDF (reference sequence). The CDR3 sequence: CATSRVRESQPQHF. The CDR3 region has the DNA TGTGCCACCAGCAGAGTCAGGGAGTCTCAGCCCCAGCATTTT.

J is TRBJ2-5 and V is TRBV19, with a tentative D call TRBD2 (5 bases). This CDR3 contains 16 residues. Germline V gene data show CDR1 as LNHDA and CDR2 as SQIVND (reference sequence). Trimming cost V 4 bases and J 4 bases, with 19 bases left between them. The CDR3, as DNA: TGTGCCAGTAGTACAGCAATGGCGAGAGGAGGAGAGACCCAGTACTTC. This codes for CASSTAMARGGETQYF. Full variable domain (remainder filled in from reference TRBV19 and TRBJ2-5): DGGITQSPKYLFRKEGQNVTLSCEQNLNHDAMYWYRQDPGQGLRLIYYSQIVNDFQKGDIAEGYSVSREKKESFPLTVTSAQKNPTAFYLCASSTAMARGGETQYFGPGTRLLVL.